These 12 T cell receptor beta chains originate from one sample sequenced in a study of T cell responses to AZD1222 COVID-19 vaccine. TCRdb keeps only in-frame clones here, not all; method: immunoSEQ multiplex PCR. The sample includes about 120,000 clones, 70% to 90% of them seen just once. The sequences come from peripheral blood, collected 28 days after the second AZD1222 dose. Receptor source: an adult who received the AZD1222 COVID-19 vaccine.

The chain combines TRBV5-4 with TRBJ1-1; D unclear. This CDR3 region has 15 residues. From germline, CDR1 is SGHNT and CDR2 YYREEE (reference sequence). Trimming pared 5 bases from V and 0 bases from J, leaving 14 bases between. CDR3 sequence: CASRPSATMNTEAFF. CDR3 nucleotides: TGTGCCAGCAGACCTAGCGCCACGATGAACACTGAAGCTTTCTTT. The complete variable domain, with remaining parts taken from reference TRBV5-4 and TRBJ1-1, reads ETGVTQSPTHLIKTRGQQVTLRCSSQSGHNTVSWYQQALGQGPQFIFQYYREEENGRGNFPPRFSGLQFPNYSSELNVNALELDDSALYLCASRPSATMNTEAFFGQGTRLTVV.

V and J are TRBV4-3 and TRBJ2-3; the match to TRBD2 covers 7 bases. The length of the CDR3 is 16 residues. Germline CDR1 and CDR2: LGHNA and YSLEER. After removal of 0 bases from V and 2 bases from J, the junction contained 5 bases not matched to a gene. The CDR3 region is CASSQEYAGDTDTQYF. The CDR3 coding sequence is TGCGCCAGCAGCCAAGAATACGCGGGGGACACAGATACGCAGTATTTT.

This clone showed up just once. This sequence joins TRBV5-4 and TRBJ2-1; D is perhaps TRBD2 (7 bases). This CDR3 region has 16 residues. Between the trimmed V and J ends, which lost 0 bases and 4 bases, there was a span of 14 bases. Germline loops: CDR1 SGHNT, CDR2 YYREEE (reference sequence). The CDR3 DNA follows: TGTGCCAGCAGCTTGGGAGGCGGGGGCAAGTACAATGAGCAGTTCTTC. The encoded protein is CASSLGGGGKYNEQFF.

V and J are TRBV18 and TRBJ1-6, with D perhaps TRBD1 (6 bases). With 6 bases removed from V and 8 bases from J, the gap between germline ends came to 20 bases. The germline gives CDR1 KGHSH, CDR2 LQKENI. The CDR3 is 16 amino acids. CDR3 coding DNA: TGTGCCAGCTCTGACGCAGACAGGACCGGGGATTCACCCCTCCACTTT. This sequence encodes CASSDADRTGDSPLHF.

This clone was seen only a few times. The chain links TRBV19 to TRBJ1-1; TRBD1 matches 10 bases. The V segment lost 6 bases and the J segment 4 bases; nucleotides outside the gene matches: 11. The CDR3 sequence is 16 residues long. CDR1 and CDR2 from the germline V gene are LNHDA and SQIVND (reference sequence). The CDR3 spells CASRNTGQGVITEAFF. Here the CDR3 DNA reads TGTGCCAGTAGGAACACCGGACAGGGGGTCATCACTGAAGCTTTCTTT.

The chain carries TRBV6-5 and TRBJ1-2, with 7 positions matching TRBD1. This CDR3 is built from 13 residues. Germline V lookup: CDR1 MNHEY, CDR2 SVGAGI. V gave up 2 bases and J gave up 5 bases; unmatched junction bases: 2. CDR3 nucleotides: TGTGCCAGCAGTTACGACAGGGTTTATGGCTACACCTTC. Its translation: CASSYDRVYGYTF.

This clone showed up many times. The chain is built from TRBV19 and TRBJ2-2; D is undetermined. The length of the CDR3 is 11 residues. Trimming pared 4 bases from V and 7 bases from J, leaving 4 bases between. In germline, CDR1 is LNHDA, CDR2 SQIVND (reference sequence). The CDR3 DNA reads as TGTGCCAGTAGTACTCTCGGGGAGCTGTTTTTT. Translation gives CASSTLGELFF.

The chain employs TRBV10-2 and TRBJ2-6; the D gene is possibly TRBD2 (6 bases). Germline assignment: CDR1 WSHSY and CDR2 SAAADI. Trimming shortened V by 4 bases and J by 3 bases, and 13 bases separated the two germline ends. The CDR3 extends over 16 amino acids. CDR3 coding DNA: TGCGCCAGCAGTGTGTTCGGGGGAGGTGGGGCCAACGTCCTGACTTTC. Translation: CASSVFGGGGANVLTF.

The chain recombines TRBV5-1 with TRBJ2-5; D uncertain. The CDR3 loop spans 14 amino acids. The germline gives CDR1 SGHRS, CDR2 YFSETQ. The V and J ends lost 0 bases and 5 bases respectively, with 11 bases between them. CDR3 sequence (DNA): TGCGCCAGCAGCTTGGATATTAGTAGTGAGACCCAGTACTTC. As protein: CASSLDISSETQYF.

V is TRBV30 and J is TRBJ1-4; 11 bases line up with TRBD1. CDR3 length equals 15 residues. V gave up 0 bases and J gave up 7 bases; unmatched junction bases: 4. The germline V gene has CDR1 GTSNPN and CDR2 SVGIG (reference sequence). The chain's CDR3 is CAWSVPGTGGEKLFF. The CDR3 DNA follows: TGTGCCTGGAGTGTACCCGGGACAGGGGGTGAAAAACTGTTTTTT.

The chain has TRBV6-5 and TRBJ1-3; D gene ambiguous. Trimming shortened V by 0 bases and J by 4 bases, and 10 bases separated the two germline ends. The CDR3 extends over 15 amino acids. Germline V lookup: CDR1 MNHEY, CDR2 SVGAGI. DNA for the CDR3: TGTGCCAGCAGTTACTCGAGTCCGGGGGGAAACACCATATATTTT. Its translation is CASSYSSPGGNTIYF.

This clone was seen once. The CDR3 protein is CASSLMTPGFYNSPLHF. The CDR3 DNA is TGCGCCAGCAGCTTAATGACCCCGGGGTTTTATAATTCACCCCTCCACTTT. This sequence joins TRBV5-1 and TRBJ1-6; D unresolved. V was trimmed by 2 bases and J by 4 bases, leaving 16 bases between them. Germline V gives CDR1 SGHRS, CDR2 YFSETQ. CDR3 size: 17 residues.